This entry lists 10 T cell receptor beta chains sequenced from one sample in a study of blood T cell repertoires in COVID-19. TCRdb keeps only in-frame clones here, not all; method: immunoSEQ multiplex PCR. In the table there are approximately 390,000 clones, approximately 89% of which are singletons. The sequenced sample consisted of peripheral blood. The receptors stem from a woman aged 60-75 years with COVID-19, enrolled during active disease.

This clone came up once. This chain joins TRBV9 and TRBJ2-2; weak D call: TRBD1 (5 bases). Germline loops: CDR1 SGDLS, CDR2 YYNGEE. This CDR3 has 15 amino acids. The V end lost 3 bases, the J end lost 7 bases, and 16 bases lay between the germline ends. Here the CDR3 reads CASSARGTLNGELFF. The DNA of the CDR3 is TGTGCCAGCAGCGCAAGGGGAACACTAAACGGGGAGCTGTTTTTT.

This chain links TRBV24-1 with TRBJ2-3; possibly TRBD2 for D (6 bases). The CDR3 has 15 residues. The V end was cut by 9 bases, the J end by 3 bases, with 18 bases between. Germline values: CDR1 KGHDR, CDR2 SFDVKD. CDR3 nucleotides: TGTGCCACCTCACTTTTAGTCCGGGGGACAGATACGCAGTATTTT. Translating gives CATSLLVRGTDTQYF.

The CDR3 reads CASSSFDGTANEKLFF. CDR3 DNA sequence: TGTGCCAGCAGTTCCTTCGACGGGACAGCTAATGAAAAACTGTTTTTT. V is TRBV6-6 and J is TRBJ1-4; TRBD1 agrees at 7 bases. This CDR3 region has 16 residues. Trimming removed 4 bases from V and 3 bases from J; junction bases left unmatched: 8. Germline CDR1 and CDR2: MNHNY and SVGAGI (reference sequence).

This chain joins TRBV7-8 and TRBJ1-2; D ambiguous. Germline values: CDR1 SGHVS, CDR2 FQNEAQ. The CDR3 runs 15 residues. The V gene lost 0 bases and the J gene lost 6 bases, with 14 bases spanning the gap. The DNA of the CDR3 is TGTGCCAGCAGCTTAGCGTTCCCCTTACCGGATGGCTACACCTTC. It is translated as CASSLAFPLPDGYTF.

The chain combines TRBV15 with TRBJ1-5; D gene uncertain. CDR1 LNHNV and CDR2 YYDKDF come from the germline V gene (reference sequence). V shed 4 bases and J shed 4 bases, with 11 bases lying between them. The CDR3 length is 14 residues. The CDR3 nucleotides are TGTGCCACCAGCACAGATACGCTAAATCAGCCCCAGCATTTT. It specifies CATSTDTLNQPQHF.

This clone was seen only once. This rearrangement joins TRBV7-9 to TRBJ2-7, with D maybe TRBD1 (6 bases). This CDR3 has 12 amino acids. The V end lost 6 bases, the J end lost 4 bases, and 10 bases lay between the germline ends. CDR1 and CDR2 (germline): SEHNR, FQNEAQ (reference sequence). In DNA form, the CDR3 reads TGTGCCAGCAGTATACAGGGATACGAGCAGTACTTC. Translation: CASSIQGYEQYF.

This clone has more than one count but fewer than ten. Here the CDR3 reads CAISEDAGPNQPQHF. In nucleotides, the CDR3 is TGTGCCATCAGTGAGGATGCGGGACCAAATCAGCCCCAGCATTTT. The V and J genes are TRBV10-3 and TRBJ1-5; D may be TRBD1 (5 bases). This CDR3 has 15 residues. CDR1 is ENHRY and CDR2 is SYGVKD in the germline V gene. Trimming cost V 2 bases and J 4 bases, with 12 bases left between them.

The genes are TRBV6-5 and TRBJ1-4, with D perhaps matching TRBD1 (5 bases). Germline assignment: CDR1 MNHEY and CDR2 SVGAGI. The CDR3 has 15 residues. The ends were cut back, 5 bases at V and 8 bases at J, with 18 bases in the middle. This CDR3 reads CASSLLGGDKEKLFF. The CDR3, as DNA: TGTGCCAGCAGTCTACTCGGGGGGGATAAGGAAAAACTGTTTTTT.

The chain links TRBV18 to TRBJ1-2, with a possible D match to TRBD1 (5 bases). The germline CDR1 and CDR2 sequences are KGHSH and LQKENI. The CDR3 spans 14 residues. Trimming removed 5 bases at V and 5 bases at J, with 15 bases between. The CDR3 spells CASSAQGDPYGYTF. The DNA for the CDR3 is TGTGCCAGCTCAGCCCAGGGTGACCCATATGGCTACACCTTC. Variable domain in full (rest from reference TRBV18 and TRBJ1-2): NAGVMQNPRHLVRRRGQEARLRCSPMKGHSHVYWYRQLPEEGLKFMVYLQKENIIDESGMPKERFSAEFPKEGPSILRIQQVVRGDSAAYFCASSAQGDPYGYTFGSGTRLTVV.

The V call is TRBV6-2 or TRBV6-3, the J call TRBJ1-4; D might be TRBD1 (5 bases). V lost 2 bases to trimming and J lost 5 bases, with 9 bases between them. Per germline, CDR1 MNHEY and CDR2 SVGEGT. The CDR3 extends over 14 amino acids. CDR3 amino acids: CASSYGGRNEKLFF. Here the CDR3 DNA reads TGTGCCAGCAGTTACGGGGGGAGGAATGAAAAACTGTTTTTT.